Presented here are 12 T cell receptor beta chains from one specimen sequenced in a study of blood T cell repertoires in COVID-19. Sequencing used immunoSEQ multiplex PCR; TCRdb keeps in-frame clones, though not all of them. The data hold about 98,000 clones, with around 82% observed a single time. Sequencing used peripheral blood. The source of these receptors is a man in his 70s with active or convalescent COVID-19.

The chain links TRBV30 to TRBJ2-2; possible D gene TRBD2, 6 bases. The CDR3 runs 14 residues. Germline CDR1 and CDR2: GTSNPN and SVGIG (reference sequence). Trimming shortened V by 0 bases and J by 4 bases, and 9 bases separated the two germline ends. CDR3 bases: TGTGCCTGGAGTGTCCCGGGGGTCACCGGGGAGCTGTTTTTT. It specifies CAWSVPGVTGELFF.

The DNA for the CDR3 is TGTGCCAGCTCACCGGCGACAGTTCGGGATGAAAAACTGTTTTTT. Its protein is CASSPATVRDEKLFF. V and J are TRBV18 and TRBJ1-4; D perhaps matches TRBD1 (5 bases). Trimming took 3 bases from V and 6 from J, leaving 14 bases between them. CDR1 KGHSH and CDR2 LQKENI come from the germline V gene. CDR3 size: 15 residues.

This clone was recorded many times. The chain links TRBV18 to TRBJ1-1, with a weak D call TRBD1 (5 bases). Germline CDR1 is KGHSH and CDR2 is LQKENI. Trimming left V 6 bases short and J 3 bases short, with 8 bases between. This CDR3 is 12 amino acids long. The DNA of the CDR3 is TGTGCCAGCTCTTCCAGGGACACTGAAGCTTTCTTT. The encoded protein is CASSSRDTEAFF.

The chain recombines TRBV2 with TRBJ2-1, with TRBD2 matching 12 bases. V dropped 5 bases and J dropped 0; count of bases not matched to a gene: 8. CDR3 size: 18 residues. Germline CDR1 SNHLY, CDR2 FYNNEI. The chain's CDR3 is CASSKLAGGSSSYNEQFF. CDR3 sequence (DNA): TGTGCCAGCAGTAAGCTAGCGGGGGGGTCAAGCTCCTACAATGAGCAGTTCTTC. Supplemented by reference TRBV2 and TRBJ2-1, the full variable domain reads EPEVTQTPSHQVTQMGQEVILRCVPISNHLYFYWYRQILGQKVEFLVSFYNNEISEKSEIFDDQFSVERPDGSNFTLKIRSTKLEDSAMYFCASSKLAGGSSSYNEQFFGPGTRLTVL.

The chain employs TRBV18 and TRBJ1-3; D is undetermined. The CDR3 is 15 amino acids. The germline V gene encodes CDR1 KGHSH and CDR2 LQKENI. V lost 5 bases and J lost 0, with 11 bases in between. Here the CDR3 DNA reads TGTGCCAGCTCAAAGCAGGCGAACTCTGGAAACACCATATATTTT. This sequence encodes CASSKQANSGNTIYF.

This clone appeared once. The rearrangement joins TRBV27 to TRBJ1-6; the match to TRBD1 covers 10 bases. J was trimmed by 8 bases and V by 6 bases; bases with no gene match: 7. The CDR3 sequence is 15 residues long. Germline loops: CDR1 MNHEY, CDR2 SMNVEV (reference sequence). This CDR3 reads CASSPGQGTYSPLHF. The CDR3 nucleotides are TGTGCCAGCAGCCCGGGACAGGGGACGTATTCACCCCTCCACTTT.

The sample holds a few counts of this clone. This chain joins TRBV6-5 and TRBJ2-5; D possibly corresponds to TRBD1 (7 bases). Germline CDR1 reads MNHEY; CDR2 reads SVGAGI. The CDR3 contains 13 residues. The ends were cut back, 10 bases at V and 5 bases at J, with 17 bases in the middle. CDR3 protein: CATGQGGLETQYF. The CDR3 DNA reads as TGTGCCACCGGGCAGGGGGGCCTTGAGACCCAGTACTTC.

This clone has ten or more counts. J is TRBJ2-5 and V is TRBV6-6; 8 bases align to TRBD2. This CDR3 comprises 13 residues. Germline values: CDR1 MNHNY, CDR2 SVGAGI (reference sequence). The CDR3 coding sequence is TGTGCTCTCGGGGGGGCCGTGGGGGAGACCCAGTACTTC. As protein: CALGGAVGETQYF.

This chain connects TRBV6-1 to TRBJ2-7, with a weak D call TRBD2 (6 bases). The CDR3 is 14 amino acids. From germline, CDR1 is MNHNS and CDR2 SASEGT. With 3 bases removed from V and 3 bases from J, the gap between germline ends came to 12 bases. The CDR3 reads CASSEGGMGYEQYF. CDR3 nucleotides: TGTGCCAGCAGTGAGGGGGGAATGGGCTACGAGCAGTACTTC.

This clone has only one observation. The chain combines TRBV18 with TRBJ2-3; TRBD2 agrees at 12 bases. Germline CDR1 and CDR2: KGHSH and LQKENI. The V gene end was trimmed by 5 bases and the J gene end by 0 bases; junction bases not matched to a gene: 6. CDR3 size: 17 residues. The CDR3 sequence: CASSTTSGGFSTDTQYF. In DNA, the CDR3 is TGTGCCAGCTCAACGACTAGCGGGGGCTTCAGCACAGATACGCAGTATTTT.

CDR3 sequence reads: CASSQPGDYGYTF. In DNA form, the CDR3 reads TGCGCCAGCAGCCAACCGGGGGACTATGGCTACACCTTC. V and J are TRBV4-1 and TRBJ1-2, with D tentatively TRBD1 (5 bases). Trimming took off 2 bases at V and 3 bases at J, with 7 bases between the two ends. The CDR3 extends over 13 amino acids. CDR1 and CDR2 from the germline V gene are MGHRA and YSYEKL.

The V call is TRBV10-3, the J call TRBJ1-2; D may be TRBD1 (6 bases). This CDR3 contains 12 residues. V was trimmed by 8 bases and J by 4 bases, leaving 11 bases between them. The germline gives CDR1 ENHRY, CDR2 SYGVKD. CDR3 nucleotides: TGTGCCATCTGGGGACAAGGCTATGGCTACACCTTC. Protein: CAIWGQGYGYTF.